This T cell receptor (beta chain) was observed in a study of patients and donors after allogeneic stem cell transplantation. One entry per CDR3 protein, called by TCRdb with MiXCR from the RT-PCR reads. The repertoire holds around 240,000 distinct CDR3 sequences, with less than 15% as singletons. The V and J ends lost 2 bases and 7 bases respectively, with 9 bases between them. The CDR3 has 13 amino acids. Germline CDR1 reads MNHEY; CDR2 reads SVGAGI. Specimen: blood, either unsorted or a sorted T cell fraction (not recorded which). The receptor comes from a human donor who was either an allogeneic HSCT recipient or a stem cell or donor lymphocyte infusion donor (not recorded which). It is not recorded whose cells these are; they may come from a transplant donor. The chain combines TRBV6-5 with TRBJ1-5, with a weak D call TRBD1 (5 bases). Here the CDR3 reads CASSYDSSQPQHF. In DNA form, the CDR3 reads TGTGCCAGCAGTTACGACAGTAGCCAGCCCCAGCATTTT.